Presented here are 29 T cell receptor beta chains from one specimen sequenced in a study of blood T cells in healthy people across ages. Then a second PCR, running roughly 7 to 11 cycles, was carried out with a sample-barcoded 5' primer and a J-beta primer mix. TCRdb reprocessed the 5' RACE reads via MiXCR and lists one record per CDR3 protein. The table records about 780,000 distinct CDR3 sequences, more than 35% of them present only once. Sample: blood. The receptors stem from an elderly man in good health.

The chain joins TRBV4-3 to TRBJ2-5; 13 bases line up with TRBD2. V was pared by 0 bases and J by 11 bases, with 6 bases of the junction left unmatched. From germline, CDR1 is LGHNA and CDR2 YSLEER. The CDR3 is 15 amino acids. This CDR3 reads CASSQELAGGREQYF. CDR3 in DNA: TGCGCCAGCAGCCAAGAACTAGCGGGAGGGCGGGAGCAGTACTTC.

This clonotype came up once. This rearrangement joins TRBV9 to TRBJ2-1; no clear D. Trimming pared 3 bases from V and 0 bases from J, leaving 7 bases between. The CDR3 runs to 14 residues. Germline V gene sequence: CDR1 SGDLS, CDR2 YYNGEE. The CDR3 DNA is TGTGCCAGCAGCGGCGCGGACTCCTACAATGAGCAGTTCTTC. This codes for CASSGADSYNEQFF.

The sample holds one count of this clonotype. The chain links TRBV28 to TRBJ1-5; unclear D gene. Trimming took off 8 bases at V and 5 bases at J, with 10 bases between the two ends. Per germline, CDR1 MDHEN and CDR2 SYDVKM. The CDR3 contains 12 residues. CDR3 sequence: CASARPDQPQHF. The CDR3 bases are TGTGCCAGCGCTCGGCCGGATCAGCCCCAGCATTTT.

This sequence joins TRBV7-2 and TRBJ2-4; 9 nucleotides line up with TRBD2. This CDR3 has 13 residues. After removal of 5 bases from V and 7 bases from J, the junction contained 3 bases not matched to a gene. In germline, CDR1 is SGHTA, CDR2 FQGNSA. This CDR3 reads CASSPGTSNIQYF. Written as DNA, the CDR3 is TGTGCCAGCAGCCCCGGGACTAGCAACATTCAGTACTTC.

The rearrangement uses TRBV11-1 and TRBJ2-5; TRBD2 agrees at 14 bases. This CDR3 region has 16 residues. After removal of 2 bases from V and 5 bases from J, the junction contained 4 bases not matched to a gene. Germline CDR1 and CDR2: SGHAT and FQDESV (reference sequence). This CDR3 reads CASSLRGLAGVETQYF. DNA for the CDR3: TGTGCCAGCAGCTTAAGGGGACTAGCGGGAGTCGAGACCCAGTACTTC.

The chain carries TRBV11-2 and TRBJ2-1; 7 bases map to TRBD2. This CDR3 has 16 amino acids. Germline CDR1 and CDR2: SGHAT and FQNNGV. Trimming removed 4 bases from V and 0 bases from J; junction bases left unmatched: 6. The CDR3 loop is CASSSNSGASYNEQFF. CDR3 bases: TGTGCCAGCAGCTCGAACAGCGGGGCCTCCTACAATGAGCAGTTCTTC.

The CDR3 spells CASSQPSSGRVGETQYF. The CDR3 bases are TGTGCCAGCAGCCAACCGTCTAGCGGGCGGGTCGGGGAGACCCAGTACTTC. The chain uses TRBV4-2 and TRBJ2-5; 8 positions match TRBD2. The germline CDR1 and CDR2 sequences are LGHNA and YNFKEQ. J lost 5 bases, V lost 2 bases, and 13 bases had no gene match. The CDR3 length is 17 residues.

V usage is TRBV5-1 and J usage is TRBJ2-1, with a weak D call TRBD1 (5 bases). Trimming stripped 4 bases from V and 7 bases from J, with 12 bases between. The CDR3 contains 13 residues. CDR1 is SGHRS and CDR2 is YFSETQ in the germline V gene. The CDR3 coding sequence is TGCGCCAGCAGCCACCTCAACAGGAATGAGCAGTTCTTC. Amino acids: CASSHLNRNEQFF.

The J gene is TRBJ2-1, the V gene TRBV7-2, with 8 bases fitting TRBD2. Germline assignment: CDR1 SGHTA and CDR2 FQGNSA. The CDR3 sequence is 16 residues long. With 1 base clipped from V and 8 bases from J, the junction kept 10 bases outside the gene matches. The CDR3 region is CASSLVAAGGKDEQFF. Here the CDR3 DNA reads TGTGCCAGCAGCTTAGTGGCGGCGGGAGGAAAGGATGAGCAGTTCTTC.

This clonotype has just a few counts. This rearrangement joins TRBV7-9 to TRBJ2-4; TRBD2 agrees at 9 bases. Germline loops: CDR1 SEHNR, CDR2 FQNEAQ (reference sequence). J was trimmed by 9 bases and V by 5 bases; bases with no gene match: 8. This CDR3 contains 14 residues. DNA of the CDR3: TGTGCCAGCAGCGCCGTAGCGGGAGAGGGCATTCAGTACTTC. It codes for CASSAVAGEGIQYF.

The chain recombines TRBV10-3 with TRBJ2-5, with TRBD2 as a possible D gene (6 bases). The CDR3 totals 15 residues. V lost 8 bases and J lost 0, with 16 bases in between. Germline values: CDR1 ENHRY, CDR2 SYGVKD. The CDR3: CAIGVASAHQETQYF. Written as DNA, the CDR3 is TGTGCCATCGGGGTCGCTAGCGCGCACCAAGAGACCCAGTACTTC.

This chain connects TRBV5-1 to TRBJ1-1; maybe TRBD1 (6 bases). The germline CDR1 and CDR2 sequences are SGHRS and YFSETQ. Trimming stripped 2 bases from V and 2 bases from J, with 13 bases between. The CDR3 covers 15 residues. The CDR3 protein is CASSLTGTYNTEAFF. Written as DNA, the CDR3 is TGCGCCAGCAGCTTAACCGGGACATACAACACTGAAGCTTTCTTT.

This clonotype was counted between two and nine times. This chain links TRBV5-1 with TRBJ2-7; 11 bases are a match to TRBD2. V was clipped by 2 bases and J by 5 bases; unmatched bases: 9. This CDR3 is built from 16 residues. Germline V lookup: CDR1 SGHRS, CDR2 YFSETQ. CDR3 residues: CASSFGTSGWGDEQYF. Written as DNA, the CDR3 is TGCGCCAGCAGCTTCGGGACTAGCGGATGGGGGGACGAGCAGTACTTC.

The chain has TRBV29-1 and TRBJ2-5, with 7 bases fitting TRBD1. Per the germline V gene, CDR1 is SQVTM and CDR2 is ANQGSEA. CDR3 length equals 12 residues. The V gene end was trimmed by 7 bases and the J gene end by 3 bases; junction bases not matched to a gene: 5. CDR3 sequence (DNA): TGCAGCGCCCGGGACAGCAAAGAGACCCAGTACTTC. Amino acids: CSARDSKETQYF. The full variable domain, in which reference TRBV29-1 and TRBJ2-5 provide the parts outside the CDR3, is SAVISQKPSRDICQRGTSLTIQCQVDSQVTMMFWYRQQPGQSLTLIATANQGSEATYESGFVIDKFPISRPNLTFSTLTVSNMSPEDSSIYLCSARDSKETQYFGPGTRLLVL.

DNA for the CDR3: TGTGCCAGCAGCTTAGCGGGAGGGCCGGTATACGAGCAGTACTTC. As protein: CASSLAGGPVYEQYF. The chain recombines TRBV6-5 with TRBJ2-7; TRBD2 agrees at 11 bases. CDR3 length: 15 amino acids. CDR1 and CDR2 from the germline V gene are MNHEY and SVGAGI. V lost 6 bases, J lost 4 bases, and 8 bases stayed unmatched.

The chain links TRBV4-2 to TRBJ2-6; D possibly corresponds to TRBD1 (5 bases). CDR1 and CDR2 (germline): LGHNA, YNFKEQ. This CDR3 region has 16 residues. Trimming removed 5 bases at V and 2 bases at J, with 13 bases between. CDR3 bases: TGTGCCAGCAGCAACTCCAGGGTAGCTGGGGCCAACGTCCTGACTTTC. It codes for CASSNSRVAGANVLTF.

The chain links TRBV4-3 to TRBJ1-1, with D perhaps matching TRBD1 (5 bases). Trimming removed 5 bases from V and 1 base from J, with 14 bases in between. The CDR3 has 15 amino acids. The germline CDR1 and CDR2 sequences are LGHNA and YSLEER. This chain's CDR3 is CASSEGTAENTEAFF. CDR3 in DNA: TGCGCCAGCAGCGAAGGGACGGCTGAGAACACTGAAGCTTTCTTT.

The chain's CDR3 is CSVQGPFEPQHF. In DNA, the CDR3 is TGCAGCGTCCAGGGGCCGTTCGAACCCCAGCATTTT. The V call is TRBV29-1, the J call TRBJ1-5; TRBD1 might be the D (6 bases). Trimming took 6 bases from V and 10 from J, leaving 16 bases between them. This CDR3 comprises 12 residues. Germline values: CDR1 SQVTM, CDR2 ANQGSEA.

The J gene is TRBJ1-4, the V gene TRBV2; D unresolved. The CDR3 contains 12 residues. Per the germline V gene, CDR1 is SNHLY and CDR2 is FYNNEI. Between the trimmed V and J ends, which lost 6 bases and 5 bases, there was a span of 7 bases. The chain's CDR3 is CASRRGNEKLFF. CDR3 coding DNA: TGTGCCAGCAGACGGGGAAATGAAAAACTGTTTTTT.

This clonotype was counted a few times. This CDR3 reads CSAGSGGQYF. The CDR3 DNA sequence: TGCAGTGCTGGATCAGGGGGACAGTACTTC. The chain carries TRBV20-1 and TRBJ2-5, with 7 positions matching TRBD1. This CDR3 region has 10 residues. CDR1 DFQATT and CDR2 SNEGSKA come from the germline V gene (reference sequence). V trimming: 5 bases; J trimming: 11 bases; junction bases outside the gene matches: 5.

The V and J genes are TRBV7-9 and TRBJ2-7; D is unclear. Germline values: CDR1 SEHNR, CDR2 FQNEAQ (reference sequence). Between the trimmed V and J ends, which lost 0 bases and 0 bases, there was a span of 9 bases. This CDR3 contains 15 residues. The CDR3 nucleotides read TGTGCCAGCAGCTTAGCCCTGGCGAGCTCCTACGAGCAGTACTTC. Its translation: CASSLALASSYEQYF.

Ten or more counts support this clonotype. The J gene is TRBJ2-7, the V gene TRBV27; tentative D call: TRBD2 (6 bases). The germline gives CDR1 MNHEY, CDR2 SMNVEV (reference sequence). Trimming stripped 0 bases from V and 0 bases from J, with 12 bases between. This CDR3 has 16 residues. This CDR3 reads CASSLSASVSSYEQYF. The CDR3 DNA is TGTGCCAGCAGTTTATCGGCTAGCGTCAGCTCCTACGAGCAGTACTTC.

A few counts support this clonotype. This chain connects TRBV7-2 to TRBJ2-3; 8 nucleotides line up with TRBD2. CDR1 and CDR2 (germline): SGHTA, FQGNSA. The CDR3 has 15 residues. The trim removed 10 bases at V and 4 bases at J, leaving 13 bases unmatched. The CDR3: CATGPGSGSADTQYF. CDR3 nucleotide sequence: TGTGCCACCGGCCCGGGGAGCGGGAGCGCAGATACGCAGTATTTT.

The table lists this clonotype with a few counts. The chain employs TRBV14 and TRBJ1-6; D unclear. Per germline, CDR1 SGHDN and CDR2 FVKESK. The CDR3 length is 15 residues. The V end lost 1 base, the J end lost 5 bases, and 9 bases lay between the germline ends. This chain's CDR3 is CASSQAWTDNSPLHF. CDR3 bases: TGTGCCAGCAGCCAAGCTTGGACGGATAATTCACCCCTCCACTTT.

This clonotype was seen a handful of times. The CDR3 loop is CASISGTGDNEQFF. The CDR3, as DNA: TGCGCCAGCATATCCGGGACAGGGGACAATGAGCAGTTCTTC. This chain uses TRBV5-1 with TRBJ2-1, with 10 bases identical to TRBD1. J gave up 5 bases and V 6 bases, and 5 bases lay outside the gene matches. The CDR3 is 14 amino acids. Germline assignment: CDR1 SGHRS and CDR2 YFSETQ. Drawing the rest from reference TRBV5-1 and TRBJ2-1, the complete variable domain is KAGVTQTPRYLIKTRGQQVTLSCSPISGHRSVSWYQQTPGQGLQFLFEYFSETQRNKGNFPGRFSGRQFSNSRSEMNVSTLELGDSALYLCASISGTGDNEQFFGPGTRLTVL.

This chain joins TRBV5-1 and TRBJ1-2; TRBD1 aligns across 7 bases. The CDR3 sequence is 14 residues long. V lost 5 bases and J lost 7; bases outside the gene matches: 11. CDR1 SGHRS and CDR2 YFSETQ come from the germline V gene. The CDR3 region has the DNA TGCGCCAGCAGGGTTGGGGACAGCCGGGCTGGCTACACCTTC. Protein sequence: CASRVGDSRAGYTF.

J is TRBJ2-5 and V is TRBV6-5; unclear D gene. This CDR3 is 14 amino acids long. Germline CDR1 is MNHEY and CDR2 is SVGAGI. V dropped 0 bases and J dropped 1 base, with 6 bases sitting between them. This chain's CDR3 is CASSYSGIQETQYF. The CDR3 nucleotides are TGTGCCAGCAGTTACTCAGGGATCCAAGAGACCCAGTACTTC.

This clonotype was seen just once. The chain recombines TRBV24-1 with TRBJ2-3, with 9 bases fitting TRBD2. The trim removed 5 bases at V and 5 bases at J, leaving 10 bases unmatched. The V gene's germline CDR1 is KGHDR and CDR2 SFDVKD. The CDR3 spans 16 residues. This CDR3 reads CATSALTSGFGDTQYF. The CDR3 nucleotides read TGTGCCACCAGTGCTCTGACTAGCGGCTTCGGAGATACGCAGTATTTT.

The chain recombines TRBV7-2 with TRBJ2-4; either TRBD1 or TRBD2 may supply D (5 bases each). Trimming stripped 4 bases from V and 14 bases from J, with 18 bases between. Germline loops: CDR1 SGHTA, CDR2 FQGNSA. This CDR3 spans 13 amino acids. CDR3 nucleotides: TGTGCCAGCAGCTCGCTAGCCAGGGAAATTAAGTACTTC. It yields the protein CASSSLAREIKYF. Full variable domain (remainder filled in from reference TRBV7-2 and TRBJ2-4): GAGVSQSPSNKVTEKGKDVELRCDPISGHTALYWYRQSLGQGLEFLIYFQGNSAPDKSGLPSDRFSAERTGGSVSTLTIQRTQQEDSAVYLCASSSLAREIKYFGAGTRLSVL.